The rows below give T cell receptor beta chains drawn from one sample of a study of blood T cell repertoires in COVID-19. Measured with immunoSEQ multiplex PCR; TCRdb has only the in-frame clones, and not every one. The sample holds just over 300,000 clones, roughly 90% seen once. The sequencing sample was made of peripheral blood. All receptors derive from a woman under 40 with COVID-19, enrolled during active disease. CDR3s include the opening cysteine and the closing phenylalanine or tryptophan. D genes are given only for firm matches. Clone size is given for some rows only: seen once, a few or many times, or a class if the clone is expanded.

V gene: TRBV4-1; D gene: NA; clone size: NA; J gene: TRBJ1-1; CDR3 protein: CASSQSRSEAFF; CDR3 DNA: TGCGCCAGCAGCCAAAGCCGATCGGAAGCTTTCTTT
V gene: TRBV13; D gene: NA; clone size: NA; J gene: TRBJ2-5; CDR3 protein: CASSFTAGGSETQYF; CDR3 DNA: TGTGCCAGCAGCTTCACAGCGGGCGGGTCGGAGACCCAGTACTTC
V gene: TRBV29-1; D gene: TRBD1; clone size: NA; J gene: TRBJ2-2; CDR3 protein: CSVESGGMGSHGELFF; CDR3 DNA: TGCAGCGTTGAATCAGGGGGAATGGGTTCCCACGGGGAGCTGTTTTTT
V gene: TRBV5-1; D gene: NA; clone size: few; J gene: TRBJ2-7; CDR3 protein: CASSLDGYEQYF; CDR3 DNA: TGCGCCAGCAGCTTGGACGGCTACGAGCAGTACTTC
V gene: TRBV5-1; D gene: TRBD2; clone size: NA; J gene: TRBJ2-2; CDR3 protein: CASSTTSGGNTGELFF; CDR3 DNA: TGCGCCAGCAGCACAACTAGCGGGGGGAACACCGGGGAGCTGTTTTTT
V gene: TRBV15; D gene: NA; clone size: NA; J gene: TRBJ1-1; CDR3 protein: CATSRGINRDTEAFF; CDR3 DNA: TGTGCCACCAGCAGAGGGATAAACAGGGACACTGAAGCTTTCTTT
V gene: TRBV5-5; D gene: NA; clone size: NA; J gene: TRBJ1-6; CDR3 protein: CASSLTGEDSPLHF; CDR3 DNA: TGTGCCAGCAGCTTGACAGGAGAAGATTCACCCCTCCACTTT
V gene: TRBV28; D gene: NA; clone size: NA; J gene: TRBJ1-3; CDR3 protein: CASSRPGRNTIYF; CDR3 DNA: TGTGCCAGCAGTCGGCCAGGAAGAAACACCATATATTTT
V gene: TRBV9; D gene: TRBD2; clone size: NA; J gene: TRBJ2-7; CDR3 protein: CASSVGLAGGPYEQYF; CDR3 DNA: TGTGCCAGCAGCGTAGGACTAGCGGGGGGACCCTACGAGCAGTACTTC
V gene: TRBV4-2; D gene: TRBD1; clone size: NA; J gene: TRBJ1-4; CDR3 protein: CASSPSSGQLNEKLFF; CDR3 DNA: TGTGCCAGCAGCCCATCCTCGGGACAGCTTAATGAAAAACTGTTTTTT
V gene: TRBV4-2; D gene: NA; clone size: NA; J gene: TRBJ1-1; CDR3 protein: CASSQGPEKRTEAFF; CDR3 DNA: TGTGCCAGCAGCCAAGGTCCAGAAAAGAGGACTGAAGCTTTCTTT
V gene: TRBV5-1; D gene: NA; clone size: NA; J gene: TRBJ1-1; CDR3 protein: CASSLSGTLNTEAFF; CDR3 DNA: TGCGCCAGCAGCCTCTCCGGGACACTGAACACTGAAGCTTTCTTT